Shown below are 26 T cell receptor beta chains from a single sample sequenced in a study of identical twins. TCRdb analysed the 5' RACE reads with MiXCR anew, one entry per CDR3 protein. The sample carries some 630,000 distinct CDR3 sequences, just over 7% recorded once. This sample also belongs to another study, concerning yellow fever vaccine responses in identical twins.

Sequenced: PBMCs. These TCRs come from a woman under 30 in good health.

In this sample, this clonotype turned up many times. V usage is TRBV20-1 and J usage is TRBJ2-7; D tentatively fits TRBD1 or TRBD2 (5 bases each). CDR3 length equals 13 residues. Trimming removed 1 base from V and 6 bases from J, with 13 bases in between. Germline V gene sequence: CDR1 DFQATT, CDR2 SNEGSKA (reference sequence). In DNA, the CDR3 is TGCAGTGCTAGAGGTCAGGGAGCGATCGAGCAGTACGTC. It yields the protein CSARGQGAIEQYV.

This clonotype has just a few counts. The chain carries TRBV9 and TRBJ2-5; TRBD1 aligns across 10 bases. The CDR3 covers 16 residues. Unmatched junction bases numbered 10, after V lost 3 bases and J lost 5 bases. Germline V gene lookup returns CDR1 SGDLS and CDR2 YYNGEE. The DNA of the CDR3 is TGTGCCAGCAGCGAATCGCCGGGACAGGGGTTCGAGACCCAGTACTTC. Translating gives CASSESPGQGFETQYF.

The chain joins TRBV12-3 or TRBV12-4 to TRBJ2-7; 10 bases are a match to TRBD1. CDR3 length: 14 residues. The junction had 7 bases not matched to a gene; V was cut back by 5 bases and J by 6 bases. The CDR3 loop reads CASSPGQGGGEQYF. In DNA form, the CDR3 reads TGTGCCAGCAGTCCAGGACAGGGGGGAGGCGAGCAGTACTTC.

This clonotype appeared many times. The chain has TRBV3-1 and TRBJ2-2, with D unresolved. The CDR3 is made up of 15 amino acids. V lost 2 bases and J 1 base, leaving 8 bases between the germline ends. Germline loops: CDR1 LGHDT, CDR2 YNNKEL (reference sequence). CDR3 in amino acids: CASSQPRRNTGELFF. The CDR3 bases are TGTGCCAGCAGCCAACCTAGGCGGAACACCGGGGAGCTGTTTTTT.

This rearrangement joins TRBV25-1 to TRBJ2-4; D might be TRBD1 (6 bases). Germline values: CDR1 MGHDK, CDR2 SYGVNS. The CDR3 sequence is 16 residues long. The V end lost 6 bases, the J end lost 0 bases, and 15 bases lay between the germline ends. CDR3 bases: TGTGCCAGCAGAGGAACAGGGAGTATAGCCAAAAACATTCAGTACTTC. Protein product: CASRGTGSIAKNIQYF.

This clonotype was recorded a few times. The chain links TRBV10-1 to TRBJ2-3; D not resolved. The CDR3 runs 10 residues. Per germline, CDR1 WNHNN and CDR2 SYGVQD (reference sequence). Trimming shortened V by 1 base and J by 14 bases, and 7 bases separated the two germline ends. CDR3 sequence: CASSEFLPYF. CDR3 coding DNA: TGCGCCAGCAGTGAGTTTTTACCGTATTTT.

The sample holds many counts of this clonotype. This sequence joins TRBV5-1 and TRBJ2-1, with D tentatively TRBD2 (5 bases). The CDR3 has 13 residues. CDR1 SGHRS and CDR2 YFSETQ come from the germline V gene. Trimming pared 4 bases from V and 10 bases from J, leaving 15 bases between. In DNA form, the CDR3 reads TGCGCCAGCAGCCCGGGCGCGGGCGGAGAGCAGTTCTTC. This codes for CASSPGAGGEQFF.

This sequence joins TRBV2 and TRBJ2-5; D is possibly TRBD2 (5 bases). There are 13 residues in the CDR3. Germline values: CDR1 SNHLY, CDR2 FYNNEI. The V end was cut by 7 bases, the J end by 3 bases, with 12 bases between. CDR3 in DNA: TGTGCCAGCACCCGGACGAGGGAAGAGACCCAGTACTTC. Protein: CASTRTREETQYF.

This clonotype was counted ten times or more. The chain uses TRBV15 and TRBJ1-6; 7 bases are shared with TRBD1. Germline V lookup: CDR1 LNHNV, CDR2 YYDKDF (reference sequence). The CDR3 is 16 amino acids. The trim removed 8 bases at V and 5 bases at J, leaving 12 bases unmatched. The CDR3, as DNA: TGTGCCACCGGGGAGGGGGCCTACGCGGATAATTCACCCCTCCACTTT. Encoded protein: CATGEGAYADNSPLHF.

J is TRBJ2-5 and V is TRBV12-3 or TRBV12-4; 7 bases align to TRBD2. V was pared by 8 bases and J by 7 bases, with 13 bases of the junction left unmatched. This CDR3 is built from 14 residues. CDR3 sequence reads: CASVGREAPWTQYF. CDR3 nucleotide sequence: TGTGCCAGCGTGGGGAGGGAAGCTCCGTGGACCCAGTACTTC.

The chain employs TRBV3-1 and TRBJ2-1; 9 bases line up with TRBD2. Germline trimming cut 4 bases from V and 9 bases from J; bases unmatched to any gene: 10. Per the germline V gene, CDR1 is LGHDT and CDR2 is YNNKEL (reference sequence). The CDR3 extends over 15 amino acids. The CDR3 region has the DNA TGTGCCAGCAGCCGTCCTGGCGGGGGGGTCCCTGAGCAGTTCTTC. Its protein product is CASSRPGGGVPEQFF.

This clonotype has a handful of counts. The chain joins TRBV7-9 to TRBJ2-3; maybe TRBD1 (7 bases). V lost 3 bases and J 3 bases, leaving 19 bases between the germline ends. Germline CDR1 and CDR2: SEHNR and FQNEAQ (reference sequence). The CDR3 totals 17 residues. CDR3 in amino acids: CASSFLQGGGETDTQYF. DNA for the CDR3: TGTGCCAGCAGCTTCCTTCAAGGAGGGGGCGAAACAGATACGCAGTATTTT.

In its sample, this clonotype was seen many times. The chain joins TRBV14 to TRBJ2-1, with D uncertain. This CDR3 contains 15 residues. Trimming cost V 0 bases and J 2 bases, with 8 bases left between them. Germline V lookup: CDR1 SGHDN, CDR2 FVKESK. Here the CDR3 reads CASSQDGLTYNEQFF. DNA for the CDR3: TGTGCCAGCAGCCAAGATGGGCTTACCTACAATGAGCAGTTCTTC.

This clonotype occurred many times. The CDR3 coding sequence is TGTGCCATCACCGAGGGTCTAGCGGGGTCCTCTCCTACGCAGTATTTT. This encodes CAITEGLAGSSPTQYF. The gene calls are TRBV10-3 and TRBJ2-3, with TRBD2 identical over 9 bases. CDR1 and CDR2 (germline): ENHRY, SYGVKD. This CDR3 has 16 amino acids. J gave up 8 bases and V 7 bases, and 16 bases lay outside the gene matches.

This clonotype was seen ten or more times. The J gene is TRBJ2-2, the V gene TRBV6-4; no definite D call. V was cut by 3 bases and J by 5 bases, with 10 bases left in between. CDR3 length: 14 residues. From germline, CDR1 is MRHNA and CDR2 SNTAGT. CDR3 nucleotides: TGTGCCAGCAGTGAAAGGGTTAAGACCGGGGAGCTGTTTTTT. Amino acid sequence: CASSERVKTGELFF.

This clonotype came up many times. The chain links TRBV5-1 to TRBJ2-7, with D perhaps matching TRBD1 (5 bases). Germline V gene lookup returns CDR1 SGHRS and CDR2 YFSETQ. The V end lost 0 bases, the J end lost 2 bases, and 9 bases lay between the germline ends. CDR3 length equals 14 residues. CDR3 nucleotides: TGCGCCAGCAGCTTGGAAGGGGCCCCCTACGAGCAGTACTTC. Amino acid sequence: CASSLEGAPYEQYF.

This clonotype was counted ten times or more. The chain carries TRBV18 and TRBJ2-7; 8 bases are shared with TRBD1. Trimming removed 8 bases from V and 4 bases from J; junction bases left unmatched: 7. Germline CDR1 and CDR2: KGHSH and LQKENI. The CDR3 runs 13 residues. CDR3 sequence reads: CASQDRGGYEQYF. The CDR3 nucleotides are TGTGCCAGCCAAGACAGGGGTGGTTACGAGCAGTACTTC. The complete variable domain, with remaining parts taken from reference TRBV18 and TRBJ2-7, reads NAGVMQNPRHLVRRRGQEARLRCSPMKGHSHVYWYRQLPEEGLKFMVYLQKENIIDESGMPKERFSAEFPKEGPSILRIQQVVRGDSAAYFCASQDRGGYEQYFGPGTRLTVT.

This clonotype appeared a few times. The V gene is TRBV12-3 or TRBV12-4, the J gene TRBJ2-5; D unclear. Trimming removed 3 bases at V and 5 bases at J, with 16 bases between. This CDR3 has 15 amino acids. The CDR3 is CASSLGNTGGETQYF. In DNA, the CDR3 is TGTGCCAGCAGTTTGGGGAACACGGGTGGGGAGACCCAGTACTTC.

This clonotype was seen only a few times. The chain recombines TRBV12-3 or TRBV12-4 with TRBJ2-1; 15 bases align to TRBD2. The CDR3 runs 17 residues. V was pared by 5 bases and J by 5 bases, with 7 bases of the junction left unmatched. The CDR3 DNA sequence: TGTGCCAGCAGTCCACTTGGGACTAGCGGGAGGAACAATGAGCAGTTCTTC. Protein sequence: CASSPLGTSGRNNEQFF.

There are many counts of this clonotype. The chain joins TRBV6-5 to TRBJ2-1, with TRBD2 matching 7 bases. Germline CDR1 is MNHEY and CDR2 is SVGAGI. V lost 4 bases to trimming and J lost 3 bases; unmatched junction nucleotides: 6. The CDR3 is 15 residues long. In nucleotides, the CDR3 is TGTGCCAGCAGTTCGACTAGCATCGGCTACAATGAGCAGTTCTTC. Its protein is CASSSTSIGYNEQFF.

This clonotype was counted between two and nine times. The chain uses TRBV20-1 and TRBJ1-6; the match to TRBD1 covers 7 bases. This CDR3 has 16 residues. Germline V gene sequence: CDR1 DFQATT, CDR2 SNEGSKA (reference sequence). V was clipped by 0 bases and J by 8 bases; unmatched bases: 10. The CDR3 bases are TGCAGTGCTAGAGACAGAAGACAGGGCATAGATTCACCCCTCCACTTT. This sequence encodes CSARDRRQGIDSPLHF.

The chain has TRBV20-1 and TRBJ2-1; 12 bases align to TRBD2. Trimming took 5 bases from V and 7 from J; bases not matched to a gene: 9. Germline CDR1 is DFQATT and CDR2 is SNEGSKA (reference sequence). The CDR3 is 15 amino acids. CDR3 region: CSAPWLAGGPNEQFF. CDR3 DNA sequence: TGCAGTGCTCCTTGGCTAGCGGGGGGGCCGAATGAGCAGTTCTTC.

This clonotype was detected only a few times. V is TRBV6-6 and J is TRBJ1-1; no definite D call. The CDR3 sequence is 12 residues long. Germline CDR1 is MNHNY and CDR2 is SVGAGI (reference sequence). With 5 bases removed from V and 6 bases from J, the gap between germline ends came to 10 bases. The CDR3 loop reads CASSRGSAEAFF. In DNA, the CDR3 is TGTGCCAGCAGTCGCGGTAGTGCTGAAGCTTTCTTT.

The chain employs TRBV13 and TRBJ2-2; 9 nucleotides match TRBD1. This CDR3 has 17 amino acids. Per the germline V gene, CDR1 is PRHDT and CDR2 is FYEKMQ (reference sequence). J was trimmed by 1 base and V by 6 bases; bases with no gene match: 9. Here the CDR3 reads CASSKDRGHQNTGELFF. CDR3 DNA: TGTGCCAGCAGTAAGGACAGGGGTCATCAGAACACCGGGGAGCTGTTTTTT.

The sample holds many counts of this clonotype. This CDR3 reads CASSPDGGDYGYTF. CDR3 in DNA: TGTGCCAGCAGCCCTGACGGGGGCGACTATGGCTACACCTTC. The V call is TRBV7-9, the J call TRBJ1-2; possible D gene TRBD1, 6 bases. Germline V gene data show CDR1 as SEHNR and CDR2 as FQNEAQ (reference sequence). Trimming removed 5 bases at V and 3 bases at J, with 13 bases between. The CDR3 sequence is 14 residues long.

The chain combines TRBV12-3 or TRBV12-4 with TRBJ2-5; D not resolved. Trimming shortened V by 6 bases and J by 0 bases, and 8 bases separated the two germline ends. CDR3 length: 13 residues. The CDR3 DNA is TGTGCCAGCAGCCTCAAGTACCAAGAGACCCAGTACTTC. Its translation is CASSLKYQETQYF.